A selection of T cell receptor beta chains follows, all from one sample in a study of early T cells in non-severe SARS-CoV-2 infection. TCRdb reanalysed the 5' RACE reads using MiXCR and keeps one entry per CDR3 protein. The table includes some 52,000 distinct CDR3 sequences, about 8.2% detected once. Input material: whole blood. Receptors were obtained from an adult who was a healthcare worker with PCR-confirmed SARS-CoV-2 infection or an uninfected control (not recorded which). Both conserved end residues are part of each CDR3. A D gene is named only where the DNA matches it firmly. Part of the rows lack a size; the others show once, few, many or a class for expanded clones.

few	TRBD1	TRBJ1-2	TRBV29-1	CSVEQGDYGYTF	TGCAGCGTTGAACAGGGGGACTATGGCTACACCTTC
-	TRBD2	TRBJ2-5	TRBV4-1	CASSQQPSGDQETQYF	TGCGCCAGCAGCCAACAACCTAGCGGAGATCAAGAGACCCAGTACTTC
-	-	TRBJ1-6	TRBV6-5	CASSSTGRQSPLHF	TGTGCCAGCAGTTCAACAGGGAGGCAATCACCCCTCCACTTT
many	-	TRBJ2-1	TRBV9	CASSVARGYGEQFF	TGTGCCAGCAGCGTAGCAAGGGGCTACGGTGAGCAGTTCTTC
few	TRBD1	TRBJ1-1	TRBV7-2	CASRYTGGAGTEAFF	TGTGCCAGCAGATACACAGGGGGTGCGGGCACTGAAGCTTTCTTT
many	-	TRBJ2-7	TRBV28	CASSHSGRLTYEQYF	TGTGCCAGCAGTCATTCGGGGAGGCTGACCTACGAGCAGTACTTC
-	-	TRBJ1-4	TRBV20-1	CSAKGATNEKLFF	TGCAGTGCGAAGGGGGCAACTAATGAAAAACTGTTTTTT
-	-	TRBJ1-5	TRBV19	CASSWPGPNQPQHF	TGTGCCAGTAGTTGGCCAGGGCCTAATCAGCCCCAGCATTTT
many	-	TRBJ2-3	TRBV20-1	CSARDWVAFTDTQYF	TGCAGTGCTAGAGATTGGGTAGCGTTCACAGATACGCAGTATTTT
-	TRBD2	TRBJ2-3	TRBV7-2	CASSLVVTSGSTDTQYF	TGTGCCAGCAGCTTAGTGGTGACTAGCGGGAGCACAGATACGCAGTATTTT
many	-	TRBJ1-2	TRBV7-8	CASSSRGDFWDGYTF	TGTGCCAGCAGCTCTCGTGGGGACTTTTGGGACGGCTACACCTTC
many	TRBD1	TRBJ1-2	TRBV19	CASSLFWDRANGGYTF	TGTGCCAGTAGTCTATTTTGGGACAGGGCAAACGGTGGCTACACCTTC
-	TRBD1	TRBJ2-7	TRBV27	CASRTGVNHEQYF	TGTGCCAGCAGGACAGGGGTTAACCACGAGCAGTACTTC
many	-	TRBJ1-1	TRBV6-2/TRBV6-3	CASSSGTGFTEAFF	TGTGCCAGCAGTTCGGGTACAGGGTTCACTGAAGCTTTCTTT
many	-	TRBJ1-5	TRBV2	CASSEGWQPQHF	TGTGCCAGCAGTGAAGGGTGGCAGCCCCAGCATTTT
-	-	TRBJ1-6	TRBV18	CASSPTSSYNSPLHF	TGTGCCAGCTCACCAACCAGCTCCTATAATTCACCCCTCCACTTT
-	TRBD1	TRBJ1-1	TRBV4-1	CASSHPPQGATEAFF	TGCGCCAGCAGCCATCCCCCCCAGGGGGCTACTGAAGCTTTCTTT
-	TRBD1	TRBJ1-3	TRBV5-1	CASSFGTGGAKNTIYF	TGCGCCAGCAGCTTTGGGACAGGGGGCGCGAAGAACACCATATATTTT
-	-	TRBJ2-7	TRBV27	CASSSGGAYEQYF	TGTGCCAGCAGTTCCGGCGGAGCCTACGAGCAGTACTTC
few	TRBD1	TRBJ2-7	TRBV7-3	CASSLKGQGSHEQYF	TGTGCCAGCAGCTTAAAGGGACAGGGTAGCCACGAGCAGTACTTC
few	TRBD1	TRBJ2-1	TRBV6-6	CASSYSDRGEFF	TGTGCCAGCAGTTACTCTGACAGGGGAGAGTTCTTC
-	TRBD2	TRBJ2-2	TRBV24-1	CATSDPSGSPTGELFF	TGTGCCACCAGTGACCCTAGCGGGAGCCCCACCGGGGAGCTGTTTTTT
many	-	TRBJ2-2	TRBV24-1	CATSDAGTNTGELFF	TGTGCCACCAGTGATGCGGGGACGAACACCGGGGAGCTGTTTTTT
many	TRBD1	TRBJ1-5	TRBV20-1	CSARDRGPPGSQHF	TGCAGTGCTAGGGACAGGGGACCCCCCGGGTCCCAGCATTTT
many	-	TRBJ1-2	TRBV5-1	CASSSGSQGVSYGYTF	TGCGCCAGCAGCTCCGGATCACAGGGCGTTAGCTATGGCTACACCTTC
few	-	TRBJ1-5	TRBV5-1	CASSLGGDQPQHF	TGCGCCAGCAGCTTGGGGGGCGATCAGCCCCAGCATTTT
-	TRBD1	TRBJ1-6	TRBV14	CASSQETGNSPLHF	TGTGCCAGCAGCCAAGAGACAGGGAATTCACCCCTCCACTTT
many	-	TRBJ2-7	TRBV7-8	CASSARDRGNEQYF	TGTGCCAGCAGCGCCCGGGACCGGGGGAACGAGCAGTACTTC